What follows are 32 T cell receptor beta chains derived from one specimen sequenced in a study of cytomegalovirus exposure and HLA in healthy donors. Primers for the PCR totalled 60 Vbeta and 13 Jbeta. Clones were sequenced by immunoSEQ multiplex PCR, and TCRdb holds only the in-frame ones, with some missing. This sample yields over 150,000 clones, of which 80% are seen a single time; approximately 4.5% belongs to the top ten. The sample consisted of PBMCs. The receptors here all came from a man aged 25 to 40 in good health and CMV-seronegative.

The rearrangement uses TRBV19 and TRBJ2-3; tentatively, D is TRBD1 (5 bases). Germline CDR1 and CDR2: LNHDA and SQIVND (reference sequence). Trimming took off 6 bases at V and 4 bases at J, with 14 bases between the two ends. CDR3 size: 14 residues. The CDR3 DNA is TGTGCCAGTAGCCTTTTCACGACAGCAGATACGCAGTATTTT. This sequence encodes CASSLFTTADTQYF.

The chain joins TRBV9 to TRBJ2-7; D is possibly TRBD1 (6 bases). The CDR3 has 15 amino acids. Germline lookup yields CDR1 SGDLS and CDR2 YYNGEE. V was clipped by 3 bases and J by 5 bases, with 18 bases between them. The CDR3 sequence is CASSEHHRDPNEQYF. Here the CDR3 DNA reads TGTGCCAGCAGCGAACACCACAGGGATCCTAACGAGCAGTACTTC.

The chain links TRBV6-6 to TRBJ2-5, with 10 positions matching TRBD2. The J call could be wrong; TRBJ2-7 is a better fit for the DNA end. CDR3 length: 14 residues. CDR1 and CDR2 from the germline V gene are MNHNY and SVGAGI (reference sequence). The CDR3, as DNA: TGTGCCAGCAACACAGCGGGAGGGTCGACCGAGCAGTACTTC. Amino acids: CASNTAGGSTEQYF.

In its sample, this clone was seen a few times. The V gene is TRBV28, the J gene TRBJ2-2; D is possibly TRBD2 (6 bases). The CDR3 loop spans 16 amino acids. Germline CDR1 reads MDHEN; CDR2 reads SYDVKM. The V end was cut by 3 bases, the J end by 4 bases, with 15 bases between. CDR3 sequence reads: CASSFFGGPSTGELFF. Here the CDR3 DNA reads TGTGCCAGCAGTTTTTTTGGAGGGCCATCCACCGGGGAGCTGTTTTTT.

The chain has TRBV14 and TRBJ1-6; 7 positions agree with TRBD1. This CDR3 spans 13 amino acids. In germline, CDR1 is SGHDN, CDR2 FVKESK. The V segment lost 4 bases and the J segment 10 bases; nucleotides outside the gene matches: 4. The CDR3: CASSPRQGSPLHF. The CDR3 nucleotides read TGTGCCAGCAGCCCCCGACAGGGATCACCCCTCCACTTT.

The chain is built from TRBV6-5 and TRBJ2-2, with a possible D match to TRBD1 (6 bases). Trimming removed 8 bases from V and 2 bases from J, with 15 bases in between. Germline CDR1 is MNHEY and CDR2 is SVGAGI. CDR3 size: 15 residues. The CDR3 loop is CASRRDILNTGELFF. CDR3 nucleotide sequence: TGTGCCAGCCGAAGGGACATCCTCAACACCGGGGAGCTGTTTTTT.

The chain combines TRBV18 with TRBJ1-2; D is unclear. Germline loops: CDR1 KGHSH, CDR2 LQKENI. V gave up 1 base and J gave up 1 base, with 10 bases separating them. The CDR3 runs to 15 residues. The CDR3 region is CASSPLGSLNYGYTF. The CDR3 nucleotides are TGTGCCAGCTCACCACTGGGCAGCCTTAACTATGGCTACACCTTC.

The genes are TRBV30 and TRBJ2-5; D gene uncertain. Germline V CDR1 and CDR2: GTSNPN, SVGIG (reference sequence). Trimming removed 2 bases at V and 5 bases at J, with 9 bases between. The CDR3 length is 12 residues. The CDR3: CAWSYPVETQYF. The CDR3 DNA sequence: TGTGCCTGGAGTTACCCGGTGGAGACCCAGTACTTC.

This chain joins TRBV29-1 and TRBJ2-6; D is unresolved. Trimming stripped 7 bases from V and 2 bases from J, with 12 bases between. The CDR3 sequence is 14 residues long. Per the germline V gene, CDR1 is SQVTM and CDR2 is ANQGSEA. The CDR3 is CSAQITAGANVLTF. CDR3 nucleotides: TGCAGCGCACAGATTACCGCTGGGGCCAACGTCCTGACTTTC.

This clone came up once. DNA for the CDR3: TGTGCCAGCAGCGACAAATGGGACAGGGGCTCTGGGGCCAACGTCCTGACTTTC. It specifies CASSDKWDRGSGANVLTF. The rearrangement uses TRBV9 and TRBJ2-6; TRBD1 aligns across 10 bases. In germline, CDR1 is SGDLS, CDR2 YYNGEE. V lost 3 bases and J lost 0; bases outside the gene matches: 6. The CDR3 runs to 18 residues.

The genes are TRBV15 and TRBJ2-2; 8 nucleotides agree with TRBD1. The J segment lost 5 bases and the V segment lost 0 bases, leaving 8 bases of the junction unmatched. Germline V gene sequence: CDR1 LNHNV, CDR2 YYDKDF (reference sequence). This CDR3 comprises 17 residues. CDR3 coding DNA: TGTGCCACCAGCAGAGAGAGGGGGACAGGACCTACCGGGGAGCTGTTTTTT. Amino acids: CATSRERGTGPTGELFF.

This rearrangement joins TRBV11-2 to TRBJ1-1; 7 positions agree with TRBD1. The CDR3 consists of 14 residues. The ends lost 8 bases at V and 3 bases at J; junction bases unmatched: 9. Per the germline V gene, CDR1 is SGHAT and CDR2 is FQNNGV. The CDR3 region is CASCRGFGDTEAFF. CDR3 bases: TGTGCCAGCTGCAGGGGGTTCGGCGACACTGAAGCTTTCTTT.

J is TRBJ2-5 and V is TRBV27; 9 bases are a match to TRBD1. The better agreement between TRBJ2-7 and the DNA end casts doubt on the J call. The CDR3 has 14 amino acids. Germline assignment: CDR1 MNHEY and CDR2 SMNVEV (reference sequence). The chain's CDR3 is CASSAWTGDYEQYF. CDR3 DNA: TGTGCCAGCAGTGCCTGGACAGGGGACTACGAGCAGTACTTC.

The chain combines TRBV4-3 with TRBJ1-2; tentatively, D is TRBD1 (5 bases). V lost 0 bases to trimming and J lost 6 bases, with 14 bases between them. CDR1 is LGHNA and CDR2 is YSLEER in the germline V gene. The CDR3 is 15 residues long. Written as DNA, the CDR3 is TGCGCCAGCAGCCAAGAACGGGCAGGGTTGGATGGCTACACCTTC. Its translation: CASSQERAGLDGYTF.

This sequence joins TRBV19 and TRBJ2-5, with 13 bases aligning to TRBD2. After removal of 6 bases from V and 3 bases from J, the junction contained 7 bases not matched to a gene. The CDR3 has 16 amino acids. The germline gives CDR1 LNHDA, CDR2 SQIVND (reference sequence). CDR3 DNA sequence: TGTGCCAGTAGCCGACCCGGACTAGCGGGGGAAGAGACCCAGTACTTC. Amino acid sequence: CASSRPGLAGEETQYF.

The V and J genes are TRBV11-2 and TRBJ1-4; 11 positions match TRBD1. Per germline, CDR1 SGHAT and CDR2 FQNNGV. The length of the CDR3 is 15 residues. Germline trimming cut 5 bases from V and 8 bases from J; bases unmatched to any gene: 7. This CDR3 reads CASSNPDRGREKLFF. The CDR3 nucleotides read TGTGCCAGCAGCAATCCGGACAGGGGGCGCGAAAAACTGTTTTTT.

This clone was observed a single time. V is TRBV30 and J is TRBJ2-4; possible D gene TRBD1, 6 bases. This CDR3 spans 13 amino acids. The V end was cut by 0 bases, the J end by 4 bases, with 7 bases between. Germline assignment: CDR1 GTSNPN and CDR2 SVGIG (reference sequence). Here the CDR3 reads CAWSVTGKNIQYF. CDR3 DNA sequence: TGTGCCTGGAGTGTAACAGGGAAAAACATTCAGTACTTC.

A note on this clone: Germline is not matched at one junction end, which may reflect a read error. The J gene is TRBJ2-7, the V gene TRBV7-9, with a possible D match to TRBD1 (6 bases). CDR1 and CDR2 from the germline V gene are SEHNR and FQNEAQ (reference sequence). The CDR3 is 16 amino acids. For the CDR3, the DNA is TGTTCCAGCAGCTTAGGCCCTAGGGGGAGAACCTACGAGCAGTACTTC. This encodes CSSSLGPRGRTYEQYF.

The chain couples TRBV5-1 to TRBJ2-3; D possibly corresponds to TRBD1 (6 bases). V was pared by 0 bases and J by 3 bases, with 17 bases between. CDR3 length equals 17 residues. CDR1 and CDR2 (germline): SGHRS, YFSETQ. The CDR3, as DNA: TGCGCCAGCAGCTTGGAGCCCCCAGGGGACGAGACAGATACGCAGTATTTT. It is translated as CASSLEPPGDETDTQYF.

V is TRBV2 and J is TRBJ2-1, with TRBD2 matching over 8 bases. This CDR3 has 15 residues. With V trimmed by 2 bases and J by 10 bases, 10 bases remained unmatched. Germline V gives CDR1 SNHLY, CDR2 FYNNEI. This CDR3 reads CASSERGTRSDEQFF. The CDR3 DNA reads TGTGCCAGCAGTGAAAGAGGGACTAGGTCGGACGAGCAGTTCTTC.

V and J are TRBV9 and TRBJ1-3, with TRBD1 identical over 8 bases. J gave up 4 bases and V 4 bases, and 4 bases lay outside the gene matches. The CDR3 contains 14 residues. The germline V gene encodes CDR1 SGDLS and CDR2 YYNGEE. The CDR3 loop reads CASSPRTGGNTIYF. DNA of the CDR3: TGTGCCAGCAGCCCCCGGACAGGGGGAAACACCATATATTTT.

V is TRBV5-1 and J is TRBJ1-3; D possibly corresponds to TRBD1 (6 bases). The V end was cut by 4 bases, the J end by 0 bases, with 14 bases between. Germline V CDR1 and CDR2: SGHRS, YFSETQ. The CDR3 is 16 residues long. This CDR3 reads CASSLGGTNSGNTIYF. The CDR3 DNA is TGCGCCAGCAGCCTGGGGGGCACTAACTCTGGAAACACCATATATTTT.

The chain links TRBV13 to TRBJ2-4; TRBD1 might be the D (5 bases). CDR3 length equals 18 residues. Germline CDR1 and CDR2: PRHDT and FYEKMQ (reference sequence). V was clipped by 2 bases and J by 0 bases, with 17 bases between them. The CDR3 loop reads CASSLMQGRKLAKNIQYF. The CDR3 nucleotides are TGTGCCAGCAGCTTAATGCAGGGCAGAAAGCTAGCCAAAAACATTCAGTACTTC.

The gene calls are TRBV28 and TRBJ1-1, with D possibly being TRBD1 (5 bases). V was cut by 6 bases and J by 1 base, with 21 bases left in between. Germline-derived CDR1 and CDR2 are MDHEN and SYDVKM. The CDR3 covers 17 residues. The CDR3 reads CASRLFYRGGANTEAFF. In DNA form, the CDR3 reads TGTGCCAGCAGGCTATTTTATAGGGGCGGGGCGAACACTGAAGCTTTCTTT.

CDR3 region: CASSPTGKNEQYF. The CDR3 nucleotides are TGTGCCAGCAGCCCCACAGGCAAGAACGAGCAGTACTTC. The chain employs TRBV6-6 and TRBJ2-5, with a tentative D call TRBD1 (5 bases). The assigned J gene may be wrong: the sequence end matches TRBJ2-7 better. CDR3 length: 13 residues. CDR1 and CDR2 (germline): MNHNY, SVGAGI (reference sequence).

The chain recombines TRBV30 with TRBJ2-5; 8 bases are a match to TRBD2. J gave up 13 bases and V 6 bases, and 16 bases lay outside the gene matches. The germline CDR1 and CDR2 sequences are GTSNPN and SVGIG (reference sequence). The CDR3 loop spans 13 amino acids. CDR3 nucleotides: TGTGCCTGCGGGACTAGTACGCACCCGGGACGGTACTTC. This sequence encodes CACGTSTHPGRYF.

This chain joins TRBV30 and TRBJ2-4, with 9 bases lining up with TRBD2. This CDR3 is built from 13 residues. The J segment lost 15 bases and the V segment lost 0 bases, leaving 9 bases of the junction unmatched. Germline lookup yields CDR1 GTSNPN and CDR2 SVGIG (reference sequence). The CDR3 DNA sequence: TGTGCCTGGAGTGTACAACTAGCGGGTGAGGGGTACTTC. This encodes CAWSVQLAGEGYF.

This chain uses TRBV30 with TRBJ2-7; maybe TRBD1 (6 bases). Trimming took 5 bases from V and 7 from J, leaving 18 bases between them. Germline CDR1 and CDR2: GTSNPN and SVGIG (reference sequence). The CDR3 contains 13 residues. The CDR3 sequence is CAWRRDTAGEQYF. The DNA for the CDR3 is TGTGCCTGGCGCCGGGACACTGCTGGGGAGCAGTACTTC.

The rearrangement links TRBV9 to TRBJ2-4; tentative D call: TRBD2 (5 bases). The CDR3 has 16 residues. From germline, CDR1 is SGDLS and CDR2 YYNGEE. V shed 4 bases and J shed 5 bases, with 19 bases lying between them. The CDR3 loop reads CASSPSGDWTQNIQYF. DNA of the CDR3: TGTGCCAGCAGCCCCAGCGGAGATTGGACCCAAAACATTCAGTACTTC.

The gene calls are TRBV27 and TRBJ1-2, with a weak D call TRBD1 (5 bases). The V and J ends lost 6 bases and 1 base respectively, with 12 bases between them. This CDR3 is 14 amino acids long. Germline V CDR1 and CDR2: MNHEY, SMNVEV (reference sequence). This CDR3 reads CASSDPDSNYGYTF. CDR3 coding DNA: TGTGCCAGCAGCGATCCTGACAGTAACTATGGCTACACCTTC.

The J gene is TRBJ2-3, the V gene TRBV10-3; 7 bases fit TRBD2. The V gene end was trimmed by 10 bases and the J gene end by 0 bases; junction bases not matched to a gene: 4. The CDR3 runs to 13 residues. Germline V gene data show CDR1 as ENHRY and CDR2 as SYGVKD. Written as DNA, the CDR3 is TGTGCCACTCTAGCGGTAAGCACAGATACGCAGTATTTT. Translation gives CATLAVSTDTQYF.

The chain joins TRBV5-4 to TRBJ1-4, with 7 bases fitting TRBD1. Germline CDR1 and CDR2: SGHNT and YYREEE (reference sequence). With V trimmed by 3 bases and J by 5 bases, 7 bases remained unmatched. The CDR3 is 15 residues long. The CDR3 loop reads CASSSAGGLNEKLFF. The CDR3 nucleotides are TGTGCCAGCAGCTCGGCAGGGGGACTCAATGAAAAACTGTTTTTT.